The sequence of this T cell receptor beta chain was determined in a study of T cell responses to AZD1222 COVID-19 vaccine. Study in general: Whether given at about 4 or about 12 weeks, second doses were pooled.

Study-level points and caveats: Baseline antibody screening turned up just a handful of seropositive AZD1222 recipients. Two AZD1222 administrations were followed by greater Spike-specific TCR breadth and depth.

This CDR3 comprises 12 residues. The V gene's germline CDR1 is SGHRS and CDR2 YFSETQ. Trimming took 3 bases from V and 2 from J, leaving 6 bases between them. Measured with immunoSEQ multiplex PCR; TCRdb has only the in-frame clones, and not every one. In the table there are 25,000 to 30,000 clones, around 90% of which are singletons. About this clone: The antigen is undetermined.

Sequencing used peripheral blood, obtained on day 0 of AZD1222 vaccination. This sequence originates from an adult in good health. This rearrangement joins TRBV5-1 to TRBJ2-7; TRBD2 might be the D (6 bases). For the CDR3, the DNA is TGCGCCAGCAGCTCGGGGGCCTACGAGCAGTACTTC. It encodes CASSSGAYEQYF.